These 10 T cell receptor beta chains were sequenced from one sample in a study of blood T cells in healthy people across ages. Primers used in a second PCR of about 6 to 11 cycles were a sample-barcoded 5' primer and a J-beta primer mix. TCRdb redid the calling of the 5' RACE reads with MiXCR, one entry per CDR3 protein. This table has 540,000 or so distinct CDR3 sequences, approximately 30% appearing once. What was sequenced was blood. Receptor source: a woman in her sixties or seventies in good health.

The count of this clonotype is one. V gene TRBV20-1 combines with J gene TRBJ2-5; the D gene is possibly TRBD1 (7 bases). CDR1 and CDR2 (germline): DFQATT, SNEGSKA (reference sequence). V lost 4 bases and J 4 bases, leaving 16 bases between the germline ends. This CDR3 has 14 residues. The CDR3 loop is CSANQGVGGETQYF. CDR3 nucleotide sequence: TGCAGTGCTAACCAGGGGGTGGGGGGAGAGACCCAGTACTTC.

The V and J genes are TRBV7-8 and TRBJ2-4, with TRBD2 identical over 10 bases. The ends lost 1 base at V and 9 bases at J; junction bases unmatched: 6. This CDR3 contains 15 residues. Germline V lookup: CDR1 SGHVS, CDR2 FQNEAQ. CDR3 in amino acids: CASSLVDPSGSIQYF. CDR3 DNA sequence: TGTGCCAGCAGCTTAGTGGATCCTAGCGGGAGCATTCAGTACTTC.

This clonotype turned up a few times. This sequence joins TRBV5-1 and TRBJ1-1; D gene ambiguous. Germline CDR1 and CDR2: SGHRS and YFSETQ. The V end was cut by 0 bases, the J end by 0 bases, with 12 bases between. The CDR3 is 16 amino acids. CDR3 amino acids: CASSLAMGHMNTEAFF. CDR3 nucleotides: TGCGCCAGCAGCTTGGCCATGGGCCACATGAACACTGAAGCTTTCTTT.

This chain links TRBV4-3 with TRBJ1-1; D call uncertain. The CDR3 runs to 16 residues. Germline CDR1 is LGHNA and CDR2 is YSLEER. V was trimmed by 1 base and J by 0 bases, leaving 12 bases between them. CDR3 in DNA: TGCGCCAGCAGCCAAGTTCTTAAACGGATGAACACTGAAGCTTTCTTT. Translation gives CASSQVLKRMNTEAFF.

On this clonotype: At one boundary the junction diverges from the germline segment, which might be a read error. The genes are TRBV11-2 and TRBJ1-4, with D possibly matching TRBD1 (5 bases). CDR3 length: 19 amino acids. CDR1 is SGHAT, CDR2 FQNNGV, per germline. The CDR3 protein is CASSLNRRTRGLSGEELFF. The CDR3 coding sequence is TGTGCCAGCAGCTTAAATCGGCGTACCCGGGGACTATCGGGTGAAGAACTGTTTTTT.

In this sample, this clonotype turned up a few times. V usage is TRBV30 and J usage is TRBJ2-4, with a possible D match to TRBD2 (5 bases). V was pared by 3 bases and J by 4 bases, with 10 bases between. Germline-derived CDR1 and CDR2 are GTSNPN and SVGIG (reference sequence). The CDR3 sequence is 13 residues long. The CDR3 is CAWSPGMKNIQYF. CDR3 nucleotide sequence: TGTGCCTGGAGCCCCGGGATGAAAAACATTCAGTACTTC.

The rearrangement links TRBV27 to TRBJ2-7; D is unclear. This CDR3 is built from 14 residues. The V and J ends lost 1 base and 1 base respectively, with 8 bases between them. CDR1 MNHEY and CDR2 SMNVEV come from the germline V gene (reference sequence). CDR3 sequence (DNA): TGTGCCAGCAGTTTATTTGGCGATTCCTACGAGCAGTACTTC. This sequence encodes CASSLFGDSYEQYF.

This chain joins TRBV7-9 and TRBJ2-1; 7 nucleotides align to TRBD2. CDR1 and CDR2 (germline): SEHNR, FQNEAQ (reference sequence). With 2 bases clipped from V and 13 bases from J, the junction kept 17 bases outside the gene matches. The CDR3 sequence is 16 residues long. The CDR3 nucleotides read TGTGCCAGCAGCTTATTTCGGGCTAGCGGCGGCAGGGCCCAGTTCTTC. Protein: CASSLFRASGGRAQFF.

This clonotype turned up a few times. The CDR3 spells CSAIPRALETQYF. In DNA, the CDR3 is TGCAGCGCCATACCACGAGCCTTGGAGACCCAGTACTTC. The gene calls are TRBV29-1 and TRBJ2-5; D is unclear. Germline CDR1 is SQVTM and CDR2 is ANQGSEA. The CDR3 is made up of 13 amino acids. The V end lost 7 bases, the J end lost 5 bases, and 17 bases lay between the germline ends. Full variable domain (outside the CDR3, taken from reference TRBV29-1 and TRBJ2-5): SAVISQKPSRDICQRGTSLTIQCQVDSQVTMMFWYRQQPGQSLTLIATANQGSEATYESGFVIDKFPISRPNLTFSTLTVSNMSPEDSSIYLCSAIPRALETQYFGPGTRLLVL.

The chain links TRBV5-1 to TRBJ2-5; D tentatively reads TRBD1 or TRBD2 (6 bases each). The end of the DNA is better explained by TRBJ2-7, so the J call may be wrong. Per the germline V gene, CDR1 is SGHRS and CDR2 is YFSETQ. This CDR3 region has 13 residues. In DNA, the CDR3 is TGCGCCAGCAGCTTGAATGGAGGGGGCGAGCAGTACTTC. Its protein is CASSLNGGGEQYF.